This TCR beta chain was retrieved from a study of blood T cell repertoires in COVID-19. Study in general: The United States, Italy and Spain provided the acute and convalescent COVID-19 samples.

The cohort comprised adults aged about 18 to 100 years residing in under 30 US areas. Clinical histories supplied by participants themselves formed the basis of cohort assignment. In the original analysis: From reference gene primer amplification, estimates of nucleated cell counts were derived. Method: immunoSEQ multiplex PCR; TCRdb's copy keeps in-frame clones and lacks some. From that table come the V and J calls and clone size; the DNA was used to work out D and trimming. Of approximately 250,000 clones listed, 75% to 85% are singletons. The CDR3 length is 17 residues. The V gene's germline CDR1 is SGHNT and CDR2 YYREEE (reference sequence). V dropped 4 bases and J dropped 0 bases, with 14 bases sitting between them.

The source material was PBMCs or T cells enriched from blood (not recorded which). The receptor was isolated from a woman between 45 and 60 years old with acute COVID-19. The rearrangement joins TRBV5-4 to TRBJ2-6; a possible D gene is TRBD2 (5 bases). Here the CDR3 DNA reads TGTGCCAGCAGCCTCGGACTCGCCAGCTCTGGGGCCAACGTCCTGACTTTC. Its translation is CASSLGLASSGANVLTF. The whole variable domain, remainder taken from reference TRBV5-4 and TRBJ2-6, is ETGVTQSPTHLIKTRGQQVTLRCSSQSGHNTVSWYQQALGQGPQFIFQYYREEENGRGNFPPRFSGLQFPNYSSELNVNALELDDSALYLCASSLGLASSGANVLTFGAGSRLTVL.